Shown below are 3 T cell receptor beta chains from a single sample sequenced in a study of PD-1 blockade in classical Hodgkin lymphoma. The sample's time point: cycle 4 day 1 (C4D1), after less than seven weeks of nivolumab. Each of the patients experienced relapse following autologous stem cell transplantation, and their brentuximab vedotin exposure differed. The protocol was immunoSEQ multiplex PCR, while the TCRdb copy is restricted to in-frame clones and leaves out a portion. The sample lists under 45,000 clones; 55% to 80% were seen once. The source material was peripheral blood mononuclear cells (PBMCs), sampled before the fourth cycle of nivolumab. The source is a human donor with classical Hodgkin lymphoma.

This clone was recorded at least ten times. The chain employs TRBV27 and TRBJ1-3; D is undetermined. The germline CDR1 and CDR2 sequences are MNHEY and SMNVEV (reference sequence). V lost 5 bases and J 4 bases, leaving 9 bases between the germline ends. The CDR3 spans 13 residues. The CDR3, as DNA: TGTGCCAGCAGTCCGCGTACCGGAAACACCATATATTTT. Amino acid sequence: CASSPRTGNTIYF.

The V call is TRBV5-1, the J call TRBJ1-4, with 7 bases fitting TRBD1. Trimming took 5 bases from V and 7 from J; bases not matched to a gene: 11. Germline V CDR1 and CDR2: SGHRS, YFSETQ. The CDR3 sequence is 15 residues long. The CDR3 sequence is CASSTGDRNFEKLFF. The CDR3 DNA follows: TGCGCCAGCAGTACAGGGGACCGTAACTTTGAAAAACTGTTTTTT.

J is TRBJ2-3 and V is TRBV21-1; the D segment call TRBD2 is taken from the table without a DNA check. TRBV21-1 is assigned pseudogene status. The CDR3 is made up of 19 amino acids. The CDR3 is CASSKESSGGRARRDTQYF. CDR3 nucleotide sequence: TGTGCCAGCAGCAAAGAGTCCAGCGGGGGCCGGGCAAGGAGAGATACGCAGTATTTT.